The 9 T cell receptor beta chains given below trace back to one sample, sequenced in a study of T cell changes during pregnancy in multiple sclerosis (dated by TCRdb to between 2017 and 2020). Library preparation was by the immunoSEQ multiplex PCR assay. TCRdb re-hosts the immuneACCESS table, in-frame sequences only. Its copies lack some clones; in the studies checked, an unresolved V gene accounts for under half of them, and the cause for the rest is not known. Recorded for this sample are tens of thousands of clones; around 90% of them occurred a single time. Of the sample, approximately 2% falls within the top ten clones. The sample consisted of CD4+ T cells from peripheral blood mononuclear cells, taken after pregnancy. All receptors derive from a female donor in good health, enrolled as a control in a pregnancy study.

The rearrangement links TRBV28 to TRBJ2-3; 8 nucleotides line up with TRBD2. CDR1 MDHEN and CDR2 SYDVKM come from the germline V gene. This CDR3 has 15 residues. V was clipped by 3 bases and J by 5 bases; unmatched bases: 7. The CDR3 spells CASSLPAAGVDTQYF. The CDR3 region has the DNA TGTGCCAGCAGTTTGCCGGCAGCGGGAGTAGATACGCAGTATTTT.

The V gene is TRBV2, the J gene TRBJ2-7; D ambiguous. CDR3 size: 13 residues. V lost 5 bases and J lost 4, with 12 bases in between. Germline V gene sequence: CDR1 SNHLY, CDR2 FYNNEI. CDR3 in amino acids: CASSNTITYEQYF. CDR3 DNA: TGTGCCAGCAGTAACACTATTACTTACGAGCAGTACTTC.

The chain uses TRBV13 and TRBJ1-6; D not certain. Per the germline V gene, CDR1 is PRHDT and CDR2 is FYEKMQ (reference sequence). Trimming removed 4 bases at V and 9 bases at J, with 10 bases between. The CDR3 loop spans 13 amino acids. The CDR3 DNA is TGTGCCAGCAGCTCCTATGTTCTTTCACCCCTCCACTTT. Its translation is CASSSYVLSPLHF.

The chain has TRBV28 and TRBJ2-7; 9 positions match TRBD1. The CDR3 is 14 residues long. Trimming removed 3 bases from V and 9 bases from J; junction bases left unmatched: 9. Per the germline V gene, CDR1 is MDHEN and CDR2 is SYDVKM. CDR3 region: CASSLGGQGMVQYF. In DNA form, the CDR3 reads TGTGCCAGCAGTTTGGGAGGACAGGGGATGGTGCAGTACTTC.

J is TRBJ2-1 and V is TRBV2; tentative D call: TRBD2 (7 bases). V was cut by 10 bases and J by 8 bases, with 21 bases left in between. Germline lookup yields CDR1 SNHLY and CDR2 FYNNEI. CDR3 size: 14 residues. CDR3 sequence reads: CATGWGGGSDEQFF. CDR3 nucleotide sequence: TGTGCCACTGGTTGGGGGGGCGGGTCCGATGAGCAGTTCTTC. The full variable domain, in which reference TRBV2 and TRBJ2-1 provide the parts outside the CDR3, is EPEVTQTPSHQVTQMGQEVILRCVPISNHLYFYWYRQILGQKVEFLVSFYNNEISEKSEIFDDQFSVERPDGSNFTLKIRSTKLEDSAMYFCATGWGGGSDEQFFGPGTRLTVL.

This clone was found once. The V and J genes are TRBV6-5 and TRBJ2-5; 12 positions agree with TRBD2. Per germline, CDR1 MNHEY and CDR2 SVGAGI. The CDR3 has 15 residues. The junction had 4 bases not matched to a gene; V was cut back by 4 bases and J by 4 bases. The CDR3, as DNA: TGTGCCAGCAGTTTGCTAGCGGGGGGGCGAGAGACCCAGTACTTC. Translating it yields CASSLLAGGRETQYF.

The V call is TRBV5-1, the J call TRBJ2-5; possibly TRBD1 for D (5 bases). Trimming left V 3 bases short and J 3 bases short, with 12 bases between. Germline V CDR1 and CDR2: SGHRS, YFSETQ. The length of the CDR3 is 14 residues. CDR3 loop: CASSSTGQEETQYF. The CDR3 bases are TGCGCCAGCAGCTCCACCGGACAAGAAGAGACCCAGTACTTC.

The chain joins TRBV11-3 to TRBJ2-2; no reliable D call. Trimming shortened V by 2 bases and J by 5 bases, and 3 bases separated the two germline ends. This CDR3 has 12 residues. In germline, CDR1 is SGHNT, CDR2 YENEEA. CDR3 loop: CASSLRTGELFF. CDR3 DNA: TGTGCCAGCAGCTTACGTACCGGGGAGCTGTTTTTT.

V and J are TRBV6-6 and TRBJ2-7, with D tentatively TRBD1 (6 bases). Trimming cost V 6 bases and J 4 bases, with 19 bases left between them. The CDR3 covers 15 residues. CDR1 is MNHNY and CDR2 is SVGAGI in the germline V gene (reference sequence). CDR3 coding DNA: TGTGCCAGCAGCCAGAGTCCGGGACACGGGTACGAGCAGTACTTC. It is translated as CASSQSPGHGYEQYF.